This T cell receptor (beta chain) was recovered during a study of T cells after yellow fever vaccination. Study-wide findings and caveats: The secondary response was weaker but peaked faster, day 5 versus 15.

A universal primer site and UMIs were added as TCR cDNA was made by 5'RACE template switching. MiXCR, applied by TCRdb to the 5' RACE reads, yields one record per CDR3 protein. The repertoire has just under 600,000 distinct CDR3 sequences, roughly 12% of them found once; the top ten carry roughly an eighth. As to this clonotype: The antigen remains undetermined.

Sample: PBMCs, taken on the day of the yellow fever booster vaccination. The receptor comes from a man aged 30-40 years who received the YFV17D yellow fever vaccine.

CDR3 loop: CASSQVGTTYNEQFF. The DNA of the CDR3 is TGCGCCAGCAGCCAAGTCGGGACAACCTACAATGAGCAGTTCTTC. The chain is built from TRBV4-1 and TRBJ2-1; possible D gene TRBD1, 6 bases. The germline V gene encodes CDR1 MGHRA and CDR2 YSYEKL. The CDR3 sequence is 15 residues long. The V gene lost 1 base and the J gene lost 2 bases, with 9 bases spanning the gap.